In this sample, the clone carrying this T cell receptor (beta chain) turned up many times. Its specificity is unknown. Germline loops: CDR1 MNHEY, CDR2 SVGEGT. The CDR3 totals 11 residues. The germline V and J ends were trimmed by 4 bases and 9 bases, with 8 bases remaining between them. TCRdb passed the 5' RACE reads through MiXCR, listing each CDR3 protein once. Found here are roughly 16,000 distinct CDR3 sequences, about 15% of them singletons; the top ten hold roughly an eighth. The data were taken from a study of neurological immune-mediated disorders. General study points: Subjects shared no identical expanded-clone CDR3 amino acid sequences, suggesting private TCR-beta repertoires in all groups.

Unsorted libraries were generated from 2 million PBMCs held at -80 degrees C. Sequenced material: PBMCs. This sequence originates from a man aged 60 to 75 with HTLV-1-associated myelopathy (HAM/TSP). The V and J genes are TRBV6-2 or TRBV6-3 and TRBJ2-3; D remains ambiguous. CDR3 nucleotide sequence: TGTGCCAGCAGTTCCGGGCCGACGCAGTATTTT. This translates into CASSSGPTQYF.